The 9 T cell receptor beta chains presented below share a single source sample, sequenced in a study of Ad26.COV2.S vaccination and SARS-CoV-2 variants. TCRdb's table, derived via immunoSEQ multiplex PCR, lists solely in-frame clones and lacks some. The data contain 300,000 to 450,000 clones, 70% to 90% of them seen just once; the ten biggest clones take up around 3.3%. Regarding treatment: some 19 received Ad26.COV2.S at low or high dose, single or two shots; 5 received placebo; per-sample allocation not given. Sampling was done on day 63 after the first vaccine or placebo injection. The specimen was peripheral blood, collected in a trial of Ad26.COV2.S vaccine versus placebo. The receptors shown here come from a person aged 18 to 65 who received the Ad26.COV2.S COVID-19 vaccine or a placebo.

CDR3 amino acids: CASSPIKVTEAFF. In DNA form, the CDR3 reads TGTGCCAGCTCACCCATTAAGGTCACTGAAGCTTTCTTT. The chain combines TRBV18 with TRBJ1-1; D uncertain. The length of the CDR3 is 13 residues. CDR1 KGHSH and CDR2 LQKENI come from the germline V gene. V was clipped by 3 bases and J by 4 bases, with 9 bases between them. The full variable domain, completed using reference TRBV18 and TRBJ1-1, is NAGVMQNPRHLVRRRGQEARLRCSPMKGHSHVYWYRQLPEEGLKFMVYLQKENIIDESGMPKERFSAEFPKEGPSILRIQQVVRGDSAAYFCASSPIKVTEAFFGQGTRLTVV.

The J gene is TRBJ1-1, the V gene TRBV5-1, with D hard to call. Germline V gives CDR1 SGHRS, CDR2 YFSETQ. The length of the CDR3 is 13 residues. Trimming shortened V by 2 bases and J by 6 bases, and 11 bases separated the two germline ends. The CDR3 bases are TGCGCCAGCAGCTTAGGAGGATTCCCTGAAGCTTTCTTT. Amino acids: CASSLGGFPEAFF.

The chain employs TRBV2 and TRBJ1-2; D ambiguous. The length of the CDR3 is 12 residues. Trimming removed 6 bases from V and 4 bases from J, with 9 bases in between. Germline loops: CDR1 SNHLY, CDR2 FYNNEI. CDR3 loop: CASRDGFYGYTF. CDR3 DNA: TGTGCCAGCAGAGATGGATTCTATGGCTACACCTTC.

The CDR3 DNA sequence: TGTGCCAGCAGCACCTACAGGGATAGCAATGAGCAGTTCTTC. Its translation is CASSTYRDSNEQFF. This chain joins TRBV5-4 and TRBJ2-1; a possible D gene is TRBD1 (6 bases). V lost 4 bases to trimming and J lost 6 bases, with 14 bases between them. The CDR3 has 14 amino acids. Germline V lookup: CDR1 SGHNT, CDR2 YYREEE (reference sequence). Full variable domain (outside the CDR3, taken from reference TRBV5-4 and TRBJ2-1): ETGVTQSPTHLIKTRGQQVTLRCSSQSGHNTVSWYQQALGQGPQFIFQYYREEENGRGNFPPRFSGLQFPNYSSELNVNALELDDSALYLCASSTYRDSNEQFFGPGTRLTVL.

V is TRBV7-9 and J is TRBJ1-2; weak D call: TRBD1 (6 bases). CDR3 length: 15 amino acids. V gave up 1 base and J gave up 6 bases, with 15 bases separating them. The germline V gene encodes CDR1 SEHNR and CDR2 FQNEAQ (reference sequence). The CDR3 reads CASSLDGRGDDGYTF. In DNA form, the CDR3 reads TGTGCCAGCAGCTTAGATGGCAGGGGTGACGATGGCTACACCTTC.

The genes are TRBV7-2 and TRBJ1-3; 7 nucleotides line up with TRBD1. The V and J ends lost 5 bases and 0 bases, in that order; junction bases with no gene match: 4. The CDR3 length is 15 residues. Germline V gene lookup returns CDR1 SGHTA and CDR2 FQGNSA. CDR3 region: CASSQWTGSGNTIYF. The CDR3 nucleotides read TGTGCCAGCAGCCAGTGGACAGGCTCTGGAAACACCATATATTTT.

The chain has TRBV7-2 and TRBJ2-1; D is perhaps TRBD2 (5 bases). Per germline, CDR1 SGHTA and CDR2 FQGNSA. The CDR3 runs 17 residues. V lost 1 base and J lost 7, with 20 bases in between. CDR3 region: CASSLGYQEEISNEQFF. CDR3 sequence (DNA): TGTGCCAGCAGCTTAGGGTACCAGGAGGAGATTTCGAATGAGCAGTTCTTC. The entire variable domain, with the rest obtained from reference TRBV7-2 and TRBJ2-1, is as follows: GAGVSQSPSNKVTEKGKDVELRCDPISGHTALYWYRQSLGQGLEFLIYFQGNSAPDKSGLPSDRFSAERTGGSVSTLTIQRTQQEDSAVYLCASSLGYQEEISNEQFFGPGTRLTVL.

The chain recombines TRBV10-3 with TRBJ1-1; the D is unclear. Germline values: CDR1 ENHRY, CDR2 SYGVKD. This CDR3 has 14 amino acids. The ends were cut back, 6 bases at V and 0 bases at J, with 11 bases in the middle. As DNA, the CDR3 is TGTGCCATCAGACTTGAGGAGATGAACACTGAAGCTTTCTTT. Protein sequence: CAIRLEEMNTEAFF.

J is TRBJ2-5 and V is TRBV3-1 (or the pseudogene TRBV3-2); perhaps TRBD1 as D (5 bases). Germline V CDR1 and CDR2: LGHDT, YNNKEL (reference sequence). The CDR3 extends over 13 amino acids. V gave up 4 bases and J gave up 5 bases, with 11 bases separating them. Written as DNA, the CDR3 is TGTGCCAGCAGCCGAAGGGGCGAGGAGACCCAGTACTTC. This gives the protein CASSRRGEETQYF.